This T cell receptor beta chain originates from a study of resident and recirculating memory T cells in vitiligo. Study-wide background: Shave-biopsy epidermis from lesional and nonlesional skin was sequenced alongside PBMCs. Study-level results: Sequences differed between biopsy sites and patients, suggesting private specificity. No single dominant TCR clone appeared; lesion clonality varied.

TCRdb's table, derived via immunoSEQ multiplex PCR, lists solely in-frame clones and lacks some. This sample carries about 42,000 clones, around 90% of them seen once, and the ten largest clones take 4.5%. The germline V gene has CDR1 SGHVS and CDR2 FQNEAQ. Trimming cost V 4 bases and J 5 bases; bases outside gene matches: 11. The CDR3 is 16 amino acids. Concerning this clone: Its specificity is unknown.

Stable patients also lacked confetti depigmentation, a sign of active vitiligo. The specimen sequenced was blood. J is TRBJ1-5 and V is TRBV7-8; 7 bases fit TRBD1. This TCR was recovered from a male donor with vitiligo. The CDR3, as DNA: TGTGCCAGCAGCTCCCAATCGACAGGGCCGGATCAGCCCCAGCATTTT. The encoded protein is CASSSQSTGPDQPQHF.